This TCR beta chain is from a study of Ad26.COV2.S vaccination and SARS-CoV-2 variants. The method was immunoSEQ multiplex PCR; TCRdb's version includes in-frame clones alone and lacks a portion of them. The data show hundreds of thousands of clones, around 92% seen once. V lost 6 bases and J lost 0; bases outside the gene matches: 4. This CDR3 comprises 15 residues. CDR1 is LNHDA and CDR2 is SQIVND in the germline V gene (reference sequence). The treatment was: some 19 received Ad26.COV2.S at low or high dose, single or two shots; 5 received placebo; per-sample allocation not given. Each sample was drawn 63 days after the first injection (of vaccine or placebo). An Ad26 vector expressing Wuhan-strain SARS-CoV-2 spike served as the vaccine.

This material consisted of peripheral blood, taken in a trial of Ad26.COV2.S vaccine versus placebo. The TCR was taken from a person aged 18 to 65 who received the Ad26.COV2.S COVID-19 vaccine or a placebo. The chain employs TRBV19 and TRBJ2-2, with TRBD1 matching 7 bases. The CDR3 bases are TGTGCCAGTAGATCGACAGGGACGAACACCGGGGAGCTGTTTTTT. It encodes CASRSTGTNTGELFF.